The clone carrying this T cell receptor beta chain was picked up one time. The target antigen is unknown. The CDR3 has 14 amino acids. The V end lost 6 bases, the J end lost 7 bases, and 15 bases lay between the germline ends. Per the germline V gene, CDR1 is LGHDT and CDR2 is YNNKEL (reference sequence). This entry belongs to a study of blood T cells in healthy people across ages. Study-wide points: The authors considered diversity estimates from one million T cells to be underestimates.

A second PCR of 7 to 11 cycles used a sample-barcoded 5' primer and a J-beta primer mix. Every sample gave at least 2.5 million paired-end reads containing CDR3. Via MiXCR, TCRdb re-called the 5' RACE reads, giving one row per CDR3 protein. The profile shows approximately 830,000 distinct CDR3 sequences, 60% to 80% of them singletons. The chain uses TRBV3-1 and TRBJ1-4; D possibly corresponds to TRBD1 (6 bases). The receptor was isolated from a man aged 25 to 45 in good health. Sequences were obtained from blood. Here the CDR3 DNA reads TGTGCCAGCAGTCGGACAGATGGGAGTGAAAAACTGTTTTTT. This encodes CASSRTDGSEKLFF.